The clone carrying this T cell receptor (beta chain) came up many times. The lymph nodes were axillary draining lymph nodes from breast cancer patients. The V end lost 10 bases, the J end lost 0 bases, and 14 bases lay between the germline ends. Germline V gene lookup returns CDR1 LNHDA and CDR2 SQIVND (reference sequence). The CDR3 has 14 residues. The sample is drawn from a study of breast tumors, draining lymph nodes, adjacent tissues. TCRdb re-called the multiplex PCR reads through MiXCR, storing one row per CDR3 protein. This sample has 90,000 to 120,000 distinct CDR3 sequences, with approximately 21% found just once.

The chain uses TRBV19 and TRBJ2-3; no clear D gene. Sequencing input: axillary lymph node tissue. The clonotype comes from a female donor with breast cancer. Some clones in this sample may be carry-over from other donors' samples. CDR3 nucleotides: TGTGCCACCCCCCGGGCTATTAGCACAGATACGCAGTATTTT. Protein sequence: CATPRAISTDTQYF.